This TCR beta chain originates from a study of shared clonotypes between healthy human individuals. CDR3 length: 13 residues. From germline, CDR1 is SNHLY and CDR2 FYNNEI. With 3 bases removed from V and 4 bases from J, the gap between germline ends came to 9 bases. The table came from immunoSEQ multiplex PCR; TCRdb's copy has only in-frame clones and leaves some out. This table holds over a million clones, roughly 80% found once. About this clone: The sample carries other DNA sequences with the same CDR3.

The TCR was taken from a man aged 18 to 35 in good health. The sample taken for sequencing was memory CD4+ T cells sorted from blood. Subset indicated: CD45RA-negative fraction. The chain employs TRBV2 and TRBJ1-1; D is unresolved. CDR3: CASSEGGFTEAFF. The CDR3 DNA reads TGTGCCAGCAGTGAGGGCGGGTTCACTGAAGCTTTCTTT.